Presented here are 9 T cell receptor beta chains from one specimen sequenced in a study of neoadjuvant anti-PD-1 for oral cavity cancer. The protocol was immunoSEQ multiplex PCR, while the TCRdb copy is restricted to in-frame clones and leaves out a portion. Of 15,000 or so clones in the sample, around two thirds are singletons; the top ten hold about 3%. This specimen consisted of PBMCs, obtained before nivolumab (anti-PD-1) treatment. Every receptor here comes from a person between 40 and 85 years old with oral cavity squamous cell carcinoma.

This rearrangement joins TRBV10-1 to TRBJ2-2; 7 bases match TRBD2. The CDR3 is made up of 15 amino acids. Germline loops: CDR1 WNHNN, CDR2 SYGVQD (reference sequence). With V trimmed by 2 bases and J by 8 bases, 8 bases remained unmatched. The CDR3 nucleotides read TGCGCCAGCAGTGAGAACCGGGCGGGAGCGGGGGAGCTGTTTTTT. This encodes CASSENRAGAGELFF.

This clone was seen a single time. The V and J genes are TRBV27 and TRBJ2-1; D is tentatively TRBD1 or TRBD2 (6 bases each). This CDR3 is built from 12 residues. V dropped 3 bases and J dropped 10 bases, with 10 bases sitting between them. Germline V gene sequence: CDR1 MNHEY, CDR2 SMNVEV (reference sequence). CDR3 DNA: TGTGCCAGCAGTTTGGGGGGCAGGGAGCAGTTCTTC. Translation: CASSLGGREQFF.

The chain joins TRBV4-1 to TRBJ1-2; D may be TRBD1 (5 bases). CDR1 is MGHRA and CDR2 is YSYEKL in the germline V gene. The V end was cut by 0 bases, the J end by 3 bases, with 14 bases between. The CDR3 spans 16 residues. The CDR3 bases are TGCGCCAGCAGCCAAGATATTAATAGGGGCGACTATGGCTACACCTTC. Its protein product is CASSQDINRGDYGYTF.

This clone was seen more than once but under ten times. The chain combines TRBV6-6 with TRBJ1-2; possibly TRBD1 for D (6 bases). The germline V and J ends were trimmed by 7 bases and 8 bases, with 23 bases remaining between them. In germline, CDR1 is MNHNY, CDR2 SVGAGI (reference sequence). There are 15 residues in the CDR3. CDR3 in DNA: TGTGCCAGCATTAAAGGCGGGGGACAAACCAACGGCTACACCTTC. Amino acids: CASIKGGGQTNGYTF.

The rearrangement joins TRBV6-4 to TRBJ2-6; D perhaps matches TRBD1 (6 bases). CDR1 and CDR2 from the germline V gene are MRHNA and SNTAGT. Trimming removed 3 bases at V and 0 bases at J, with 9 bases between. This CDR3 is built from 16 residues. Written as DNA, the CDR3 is TGTGCCAGCAGTGAATCGGACAGCTCTGGGGCCAACGTCCTGACTTTC. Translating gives CASSESDSSGANVLTF.

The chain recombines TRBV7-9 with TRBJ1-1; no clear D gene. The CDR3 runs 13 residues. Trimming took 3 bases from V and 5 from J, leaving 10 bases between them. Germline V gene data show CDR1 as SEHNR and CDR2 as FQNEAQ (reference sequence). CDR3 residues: CASSFKGRTEAFF. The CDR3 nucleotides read TGTGCCAGCAGCTTTAAGGGCCGGACTGAAGCTTTCTTT.

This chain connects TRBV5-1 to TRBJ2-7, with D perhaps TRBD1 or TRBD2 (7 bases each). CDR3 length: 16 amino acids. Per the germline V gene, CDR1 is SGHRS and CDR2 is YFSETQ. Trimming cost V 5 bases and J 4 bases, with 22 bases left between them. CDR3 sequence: CASSDRAGGSTYEQYF. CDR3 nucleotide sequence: TGCGCCAGCAGTGACAGGGCGGGCGGGAGTACTTACGAGCAGTACTTC.

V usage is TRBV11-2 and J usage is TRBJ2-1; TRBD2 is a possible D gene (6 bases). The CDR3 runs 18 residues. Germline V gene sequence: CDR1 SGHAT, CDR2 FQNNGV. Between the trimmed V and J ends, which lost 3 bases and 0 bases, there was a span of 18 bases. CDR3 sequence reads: CASSFLTSGGSSYNEQFF. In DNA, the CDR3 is TGTGCCAGCAGCTTCCTTACATCTGGGGGGAGCTCCTACAATGAGCAGTTCTTC.

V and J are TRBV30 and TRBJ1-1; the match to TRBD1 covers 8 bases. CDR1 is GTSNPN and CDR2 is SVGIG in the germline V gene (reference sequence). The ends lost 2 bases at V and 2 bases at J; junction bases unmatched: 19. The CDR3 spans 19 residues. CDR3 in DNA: TGTGCCTGGAGTTCCAGGGGGCGGGACAGACACATCCAAAACACTGAAGCTTTCTTT. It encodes CAWSSRGRDRHIQNTEAFF.